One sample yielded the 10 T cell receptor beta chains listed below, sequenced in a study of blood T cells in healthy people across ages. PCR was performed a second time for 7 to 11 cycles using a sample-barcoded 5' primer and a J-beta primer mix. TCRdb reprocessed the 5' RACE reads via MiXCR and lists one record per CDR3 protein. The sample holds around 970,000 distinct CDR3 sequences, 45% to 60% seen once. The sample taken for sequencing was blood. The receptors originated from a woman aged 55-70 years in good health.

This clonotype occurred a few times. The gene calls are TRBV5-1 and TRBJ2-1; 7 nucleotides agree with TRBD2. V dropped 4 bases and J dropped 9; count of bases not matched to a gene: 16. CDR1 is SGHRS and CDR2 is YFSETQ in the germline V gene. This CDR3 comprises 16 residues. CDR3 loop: CASSVSEAGAELEQFF. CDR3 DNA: TGCGCCAGCAGCGTCTCGGAGGCGGGAGCGGAACTTGAGCAGTTCTTC.

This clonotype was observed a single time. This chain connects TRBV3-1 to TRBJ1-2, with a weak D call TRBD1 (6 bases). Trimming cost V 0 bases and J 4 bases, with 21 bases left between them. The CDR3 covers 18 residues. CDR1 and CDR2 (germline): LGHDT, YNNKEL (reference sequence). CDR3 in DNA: TGTGCCAGCAGCCAAGAAAGTGAGGGGGGAAGAGCATCCTATGGCTACACCTTC. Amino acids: CASSQESEGGRASYGYTF.

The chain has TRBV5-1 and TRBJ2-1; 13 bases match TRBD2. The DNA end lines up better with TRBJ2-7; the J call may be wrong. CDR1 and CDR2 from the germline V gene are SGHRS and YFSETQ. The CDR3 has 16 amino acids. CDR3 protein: CASSWTSGSSYNEQYF. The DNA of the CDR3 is TGCGCCAGCAGCTGGACTAGCGGGAGTTCCTACAATGAGCAGTACTTC.

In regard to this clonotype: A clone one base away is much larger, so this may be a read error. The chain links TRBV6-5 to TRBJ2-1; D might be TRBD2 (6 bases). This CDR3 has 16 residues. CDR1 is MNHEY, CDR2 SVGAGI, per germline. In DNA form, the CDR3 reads TGTGCCAGCGGAGGAGGGAAAATAAGCTCCTACAATGAGCGGTTCTTC. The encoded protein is CASGGGKISSYNERFF.

CDR3 in amino acids: CASSQRLAGYNEQFF. CDR3 nucleotides: TGTGCCAGCAGCCAACGACTAGCGGGCTACAATGAGCAGTTCTTC. This chain links TRBV3-1 with TRBJ2-1, with 10 bases lining up with TRBD2. With V trimmed by 2 bases and J by 3 bases, 1 base remained unmatched. This CDR3 is 15 amino acids long. CDR1 and CDR2 (germline): LGHDT, YNNKEL (reference sequence).

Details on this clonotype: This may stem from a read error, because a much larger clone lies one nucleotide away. CDR3 coding DNA: TGTGCCATCAGAAGAGGGACGGTTGGGGAAGAGACCCAGTTCTTC. This gives the protein CAIRRGTVGEETQFF. The chain carries TRBV10-3 and TRBJ2-1; D is perhaps TRBD1 or TRBD2 (5 bases each). Trimming removed 6 bases from V and 13 bases from J, with 25 bases in between. Germline V gene data show CDR1 as ENHRY and CDR2 as SYGVKD. CDR3 length equals 15 residues.

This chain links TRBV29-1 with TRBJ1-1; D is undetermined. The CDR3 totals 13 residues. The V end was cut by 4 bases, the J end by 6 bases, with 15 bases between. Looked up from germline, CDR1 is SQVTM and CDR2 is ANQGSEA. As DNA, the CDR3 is TGCAGCGTTGCCGCGGCGGGGTTCGCTGAAGCTTTCTTT. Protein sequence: CSVAAAGFAEAFF.

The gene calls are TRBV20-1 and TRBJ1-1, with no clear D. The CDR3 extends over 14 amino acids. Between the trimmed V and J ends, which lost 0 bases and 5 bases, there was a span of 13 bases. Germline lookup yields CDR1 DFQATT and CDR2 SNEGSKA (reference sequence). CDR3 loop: CSARDRRRGTEAFF. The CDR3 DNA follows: TGCAGTGCTAGAGATCGGAGACGAGGAACTGAAGCTTTCTTT.

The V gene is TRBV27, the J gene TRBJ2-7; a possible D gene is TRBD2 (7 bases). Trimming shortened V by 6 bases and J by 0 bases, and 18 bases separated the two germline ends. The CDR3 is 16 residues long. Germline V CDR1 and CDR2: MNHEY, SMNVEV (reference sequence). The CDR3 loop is CASRPTGGGFSYEQYF. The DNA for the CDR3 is TGTGCCAGCAGGCCCACGGGCGGGGGCTTCTCCTACGAGCAGTACTTC.

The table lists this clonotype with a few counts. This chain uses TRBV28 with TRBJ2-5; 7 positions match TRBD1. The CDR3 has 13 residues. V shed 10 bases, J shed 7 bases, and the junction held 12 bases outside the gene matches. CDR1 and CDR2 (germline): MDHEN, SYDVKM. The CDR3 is CATRTGQSRTQYF. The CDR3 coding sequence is TGTGCCACCAGGACAGGCCAAAGTAGGACCCAGTACTTC.